The T cell receptor beta chain under discussion was sequenced for a study of blood T cell repertoires in COVID-19. In the study overall: Spain, Italy and the United States supplied samples that represented acute and convalescent COVID-19. Nucleic acid was either cDNA or gDNA, and it came from T cells, B-cell-depleted T cells, or PBMCs.

V lost 0 bases, J lost 3 bases, and 9 bases lay in between. Germline loops: CDR1 LNHDA, CDR2 SQIVND (reference sequence). This CDR3 is built from 14 residues. In the source study's methods: Amplification of reference gene primers provided the estimated nucleated cell counts. The repertoire was sequenced with immunoSEQ multiplex PCR; TCRdb's copy has only in-frame clones and lacks some. V and J calls plus clone size are reproduced from that table; the DNA served to infer D and trimming. The table shows about 250,000 clones, with about 88% occurring only once. The rearrangement joins TRBV19 to TRBJ2-7, with D perhaps matching TRBD2 (5 bases). This receptor was obtained from a woman in her thirties or forties who had recovered from COVID-19. Sequenced: peripheral blood. The CDR3 loop reads CASSIDSGVYEQYF. The CDR3, as DNA: TGTGCCAGTAGTATAGATTCCGGGGTCTACGAGCAGTACTTC.